These 14 T cell receptor beta chains share one sample of origin, sequenced in a study of vaccination effects on CD4 cells after COVID-19. Sequencing was preceded by expansion of antigen-specific CD4+ T cells with viral peptide pools in the ViraFEST assay. With nine to eleven days of culture completed, CD4+ T cells were isolated. The person had a PCR-confirmed SARS-CoV-2 infection during March to December 2020. Produced via immunoSEQ multiplex PCR; TCRdb's table is partial and in-frame only. This table holds 63,000 or so clones, roughly two thirds found once. These receptors' targets are unknown. The material was CD4+ T cells from PBMCs cultured with HIV peptides, obtained before COVID-19 vaccination. Subset specified: HIV-1 Nef peptide pool negative control/reference culture. These receptors were obtained from a human donor who had a prior SARS-CoV-2 infection.

The chain links TRBV15 to TRBJ1-1; 9 bases line up with TRBD1. Germline CDR1 LNHNV, CDR2 YYDKDF (reference sequence). The CDR3 consists of 12 residues. V trimming: 4 bases; J trimming: 8 bases; junction bases outside the gene matches: 2. The CDR3 region is CATSKDRGEAFF. The CDR3 DNA is TGTGCCACCAGCAAAGACAGGGGGGAAGCTTTCTTT.

This clone was picked up a small number of times. Compared with germline, one end of the junction differs, possibly owing to a read error. This chain joins TRBV6-2 or TRBV6-3 and TRBJ1-2, with D unresolved. CDR1 and CDR2 (germline): MNHEY, SVGEGT. This CDR3 comprises 18 residues. The CDR3 bases are TGTGCCAGCAGTCACTCGAAAACTCGGGTGGGCAGGATCTATGGCTACACCTTC. It encodes CASSHSKTRVGRIYGYTF.

A word on this clone: One junction end disagrees with the germline gene, perhaps due to a read error. The chain links TRBV7-3 to TRBJ1-1; no clear D gene. Germline lookup yields CDR1 SGHTA and CDR2 FQGTGA. The CDR3 has 13 amino acids. CDR3: CASSITSGTTAFF. The CDR3 DNA reads TGTGCCAGCAGCATAACTTCGGGTACGACAGCTTTCTTT.

V and J are TRBV5-1 and TRBJ2-7; 14 nucleotides match TRBD2. This CDR3 is built from 16 residues. Looked up from germline, CDR1 is SGHRS and CDR2 is YFSETQ. V dropped 5 bases and J dropped 0; count of bases not matched to a gene: 4. CDR3 sequence (DNA): TGCGCCAGCAGTCGGACTAGCGGGGGGATCTCCTACGAGCAGTACTTC. As protein: CASSRTSGGISYEQYF.

The genes are TRBV27 and TRBJ1-6; D unresolved. CDR3 size: 12 residues. Germline CDR1 is MNHEY and CDR2 is SMNVEV (reference sequence). The V and J ends lost 3 bases and 10 bases respectively, with 7 bases between them. CDR3 in amino acids: CASSFLRSPLHF. For the CDR3, the DNA is TGTGCCAGCAGTTTTCTCAGGTCACCCCTCCACTTT.

The chain has TRBV6-1 and TRBJ2-5, with a possible D match to TRBD2 (5 bases). The germline V gene encodes CDR1 MNHNS and CDR2 SASEGT. With 2 bases removed from V and 9 bases from J, the gap between germline ends came to 13 bases. The CDR3 extends over 13 amino acids. CDR3 nucleotide sequence: TGTGCCAGCAGTGAAAATGCACGGAGGTCCCAGTACTTC. Translating gives CASSENARRSQYF.

The V call is TRBV30, the J call TRBJ1-4; tentatively, D is TRBD1 (5 bases). Trimming removed 4 bases at V and 3 bases at J, with 6 bases between. The CDR3 sequence is 12 residues long. Germline V gene lookup returns CDR1 GTSNPN and CDR2 SVGIG (reference sequence). CDR3 coding DNA: TGTGCCTGGACAGGGCCTAATGAAAAACTGTTTTTT. As protein: CAWTGPNEKLFF.

V gene TRBV9 combines with J gene TRBJ1-2; the match to TRBD1 covers 7 bases. The V gene's germline CDR1 is SGDLS and CDR2 YYNGEE. This CDR3 spans 14 amino acids. V shed 3 bases and J 4 bases; nucleotides not matched to a gene: 6. In DNA, the CDR3 is TGTGCCAGCAGCGGGATTGCAGGGGGCTATGGCTACACCTTC. It translates to CASSGIAGGYGYTF.

This sequence joins TRBV11-2 and TRBJ2-7, with D perhaps given as TRBD1 or TRBD2 (5 bases each). V dropped 4 bases and J dropped 5 bases, with 18 bases sitting between them. The CDR3 extends over 15 amino acids. Germline-derived CDR1 and CDR2 are SGHAT and FQNNGV. CDR3 region: CASSSPRGISHEQYF. Written as DNA, the CDR3 is TGTGCCAGCAGCTCCCCCCGGGGCATATCCCACGAGCAGTACTTC.

CDR3 sequence (DNA): TGTGCCTGGAGCCCAGGGGGCCTGAACACTGAAGCTTTCTTT. It specifies CAWSPGGLNTEAFF. V gene TRBV30 combines with J gene TRBJ1-1; 8 bases are a match to TRBD1. CDR1 and CDR2 (germline): GTSNPN, SVGIG (reference sequence). This CDR3 is built from 14 residues. V shed 3 bases, J shed 0 bases, and the junction held 3 bases outside the gene matches.

The chain has TRBV9 and TRBJ2-7, with D unresolved. CDR3 size: 17 residues. V lost 2 bases, J lost 0 bases, and 18 bases lay in between. Looked up from germline, CDR1 is SGDLS and CDR2 is YYNGEE. In nucleotides, the CDR3 is TGTGCCAGCAGCGTTCAGGAACTTACCGGTAGCTCCTACGAGCAGTACTTC. Amino acids: CASSVQELTGSSYEQYF.

V usage is TRBV6-5 and J usage is TRBJ1-1; D not certain. The V gene's germline CDR1 is MNHEY and CDR2 SVGAGI. CDR3 length equals 13 residues. The V end lost 6 bases, the J end lost 3 bases, and 11 bases lay between the germline ends. CDR3 residues: CASRKETYTEAFF. The CDR3 bases are TGTGCCAGCAGGAAGGAGACCTACACTGAAGCTTTCTTT.

This clone has only a few counts. The chain carries TRBV2 and TRBJ1-3, with D tentatively TRBD1 (5 bases). The CDR3 has 15 amino acids. V lost 4 bases to trimming and J lost 1 base, with 11 bases between them. Germline assignment: CDR1 SNHLY and CDR2 FYNNEI. CDR3 sequence (DNA): TGTGCCAGCAGTGCTGCGGACAAGTCTGGAAACACCATATATTTT. As protein: CASSAADKSGNTIYF.

J is TRBJ2-1 and V is TRBV2; D not resolved. The CDR3 sequence is 12 residues long. V lost 8 bases and J 2 bases, leaving 7 bases between the germline ends. Germline loops: CDR1 SNHLY, CDR2 FYNNEI. CDR3 nucleotides: TGTGCCAGCGATGAGACCTACAATGAGCAGTTCTTC. Translated, it gives CASDETYNEQFF.